The rows below give T cell receptor beta chains drawn from one sample of a study of T cells after yellow fever vaccination. Each CDR3 protein gets one entry after TCRdb re-called the 5' RACE reads with MiXCR. The sample has some 340,000 distinct CDR3 sequences, approximately 4% seen once. The sample was PBMCs, taken 5 days after the yellow fever booster vaccination. The source of these receptors is a man between 18 and 29 years old who received the YFV17D yellow fever vaccine. Each CDR3 is given with its conserved first and last residue. The D gene is left open where the match is weak. Size tells how often a clone was seen (once, few, many) or the class of an expanded clone, and some rows leave it out.

size: few
D: NA
V: TRBV5-6
J: TRBJ1-6
DNA: TGTGCCAGCACCTCAAAGTTGAGCTCCTATAATTCACCCCTCCACTTT
CDR3: CASTSKLSSYNSPLHF

size: few
D: NA
V: TRBV12-3/TRBV12-4
J: TRBJ2-1
DNA: TGTGCCAGCAGTTTAAAGGGTGCGCCCAATGAGCAGTTCTTC
CDR3: CASSLKGAPNEQFF

size: few
D: TRBD2
V: TRBV5-1
J: TRBJ2-5
DNA: TGCGCCAGCAAAGCCTTCGGAGGTAGCGGGGTTCAAGAGACCCAGTACTTC
CDR3: CASKAFGGSGVQETQYF

size: many
D: NA
V: TRBV5-6
J: TRBJ1-6
DNA: TGTGCCAGCAGCCTAGTGGATCTGGTGAATTCACCCCTCCACTTT
CDR3: CASSLVDLVNSPLHF

size: many
D: TRBD2
V: TRBV4-2
J: TRBJ2-5
DNA: TGTGCCAGCAGCCCCGCCCCGGGACTAGCGGGGCAAGAGACCCAGTACTTC
CDR3: CASSPAPGLAGQETQYF

size: NA
D: NA
V: TRBV4-2
J: TRBJ2-5
DNA: TGTGCCAGCAGCCAAGCCCCGACCCTACAAGAGACCCAGTACTTC
CDR3: CASSQAPTLQETQYF

size: NA
D: NA
V: TRBV7-2
J: TRBJ2-2
DNA: TGTGCCAGCAGCTGGCCCAACGGTCCCAAGGCCGGGGAGCTGTTTTTT
CDR3: CASSWPNGPKAGELFF

size: many
D: TRBD2
V: TRBV4-3
J: TRBJ2-3
DNA: TGCGCCAGCAGCCCCGGGGGGGCAGGCACAGATACGCAGTATTTT
CDR3: CASSPGGAGTDTQYF

size: NA
D: NA
V: TRBV20-1
J: TRBJ2-6
DNA: TGCAGTGCCCGACAGTACTCTGGGGCCAACGTCCTGACTTTC
CDR3: CSARQYSGANVLTF

size: few
D: NA
V: TRBV5-1
J: TRBJ1-2
DNA: TGCGCCAGCAGCTTGGCCGGGGGAGGCGATGGCTACACCTTC
CDR3: CASSLAGGGDGYTF

size: few
D: NA
V: TRBV4-2
J: TRBJ1-3
DNA: TGTGCCAGCAGCCAAGAAGTATTCGCGGGAGCTCCAAACACCATATATTTT
CDR3: CASSQEVFAGAPNTIYF

size: NA
D: TRBD1
V: TRBV7-2
J: TRBJ2-2
DNA: TGTGCCAGCAGCTTAAATTATGGGACAGGGTATCACGGGGAGCTGTTTTTT
CDR3: CASSLNYGTGYHGELFF

size: many
D: NA
V: TRBV5-1
J: TRBJ2-3
DNA: TGCGCCAGCTCTGGACAGGGAGGGTCAGATACGCAGTATTTT
CDR3: CASSGQGGSDTQYF

size: once
D: TRBD2
V: TRBV10-3
J: TRBJ2-5
DNA: TGTGCCATCAGTGAAGAGCGGGGGGGCCGATCAGAGACCCAGTACTTC
CDR3: CAISEERGGRSETQYF

size: few
D: TRBD2
V: TRBV7-6
J: TRBJ2-2
DNA: TGTGCCAGCAGCGCCACCGGGACTAGCGGGCGAAAAACGAACACCGGGGAGCTGTTTTTT
CDR3: CASSATGTSGRKTNTGELFF

size: few
D: NA
V: TRBV20-1
J: TRBJ1-4
DNA: TGCAGTGCCTCAAACAGGGAAGGCAATGAAAAACTGTTTTTT
CDR3: CSASNREGNEKLFF

size: NA
D: NA
V: TRBV12-3/TRBV12-4
J: TRBJ2-7
DNA: TGTGCCAGCAGTTCGAGACCATTAATGGAGCAGTACTTC
CDR3: CASSSRPLMEQYF

size: many
D: NA
V: TRBV5-1
J: TRBJ1-1
DNA: TGCGCCAGCAGCTTTCTCCGATCAGAAGACACTGAAGCTTTCTTT
CDR3: CASSFLRSEDTEAFF

size: NA
D: TRBD1
V: TRBV29-1
J: TRBJ1-4
DNA: TGCAGCGCCAGTGGGCCGGGACAGGGAGACGAAAAACTGTTTTTT
CDR3: CSASGPGQGDEKLFF

size: few
D: NA
V: TRBV7-6
J: TRBJ2-6
DNA: TGTGCCAGCAGCTTCAGTGGGAGAGGGGACGGGGCCAACGTCCTGACTTTC
CDR3: CASSFSGRGDGANVLTF

size: NA
D: TRBD1
V: TRBV10-2
J: TRBJ1-5
DNA: TGCGCCAGCAGGGACAGGGGGAGCAATCAGCCCCAGCATTTT
CDR3: CASRDRGSNQPQHF

size: NA
D: NA
V: TRBV7-9
J: TRBJ2-1
DNA: TGTGCCAGCAGCTTAGAGGTCGGACTCAGGGAGTTCTTC
CDR3: CASSLEVGLREFF

size: few
D: NA
V: TRBV18
J: TRBJ2-5
DNA: TGTGCCAGCTCACCAGAACTAGCCAGAGAGACCCAGTACTTC
CDR3: CASSPELARETQYF

size: many
D: TRBD2
V: TRBV28
J: TRBJ2-1
DNA: TGTGCCAGCAGCATTAGCGGGGGGCTATACAATGAGCAGTTCTTC
CDR3: CASSISGGLYNEQFF

size: many
D: TRBD1
V: TRBV6-5
J: TRBJ1-2
DNA: TGTGCCAGCAGGGTACGGGGGACAGGGCACTATGGCTACACCTTC
CDR3: CASRVRGTGHYGYTF

size: many
D: NA
V: TRBV5-1
J: TRBJ1-4
DNA: TGCGCCAGCAGCTTATTCTCTGCAACTAATGAAAAACTGTTTTTT
CDR3: CASSLFSATNEKLFF

size: many
D: TRBD2
V: TRBV7-2
J: TRBJ2-1
DNA: TGTGCCAGCAGCTTTGGGACTAGCGGGGGGTACAATGAGCAGTTCTTC
CDR3: CASSFGTSGGYNEQFF

size: many
D: NA
V: TRBV7-2
J: TRBJ2-3
DNA: TGTGCCAGCAGCTTACAGGGATCAGATACGCAGTATTTT
CDR3: CASSLQGSDTQYF